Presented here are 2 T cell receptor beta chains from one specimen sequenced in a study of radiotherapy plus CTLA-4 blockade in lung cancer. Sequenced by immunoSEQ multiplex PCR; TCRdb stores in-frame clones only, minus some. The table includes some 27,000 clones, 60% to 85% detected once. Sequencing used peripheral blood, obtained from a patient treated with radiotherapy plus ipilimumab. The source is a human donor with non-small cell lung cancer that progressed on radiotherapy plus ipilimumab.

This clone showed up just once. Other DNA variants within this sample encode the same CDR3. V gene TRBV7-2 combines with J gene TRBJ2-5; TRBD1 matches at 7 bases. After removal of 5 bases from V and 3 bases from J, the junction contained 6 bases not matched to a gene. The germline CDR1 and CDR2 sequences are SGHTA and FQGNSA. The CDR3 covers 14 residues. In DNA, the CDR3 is TGTGCCAGCAGCCCCAACAGGGGTAAAGAGACCCAGTACTTC. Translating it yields CASSPNRGKETQYF.

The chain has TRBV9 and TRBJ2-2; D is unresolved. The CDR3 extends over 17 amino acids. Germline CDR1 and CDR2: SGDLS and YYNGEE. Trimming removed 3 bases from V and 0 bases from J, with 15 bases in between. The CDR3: CASSEGRLLANTGELFF. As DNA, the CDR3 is TGTGCCAGCAGCGAGGGCCGGCTACTCGCGAACACCGGGGAGCTGTTTTTT.